The clone carrying this TCR beta chain was counted once. The data were produced by immunoSEQ multiplex PCR, yet TCRdb's version contains in-frame clones alone and is incomplete. The sample contains hundreds of thousands of clones, nearly 98% of which appear only once. The sample comes from a study of shared clonotypes between healthy human individuals. Germline CDR1 reads MDHEN; CDR2 reads SYDVKM. The CDR3 consists of 17 residues. With 4 bases clipped from V and 7 bases from J, the junction kept 18 bases outside the gene matches. Naive-designated CD8 cells lacked CD45RO, were positively enriched for CCR7, and omitted terminally differentiated effector memory CD45RA+ cells.

Sequenced input: naive CD8+ T cells sorted from blood. This clonotype was sampled from a man aged 25 to 40 in good health. The chain employs TRBV28 and TRBJ2-7; 8 nucleotides align to TRBD1. CDR3 loop: CASSSVRVRDRTLEQYF. The CDR3 nucleotides are TGTGCCAGCAGTTCCGTTAGGGTGAGGGACAGGACTTTAGAGCAGTACTTC.